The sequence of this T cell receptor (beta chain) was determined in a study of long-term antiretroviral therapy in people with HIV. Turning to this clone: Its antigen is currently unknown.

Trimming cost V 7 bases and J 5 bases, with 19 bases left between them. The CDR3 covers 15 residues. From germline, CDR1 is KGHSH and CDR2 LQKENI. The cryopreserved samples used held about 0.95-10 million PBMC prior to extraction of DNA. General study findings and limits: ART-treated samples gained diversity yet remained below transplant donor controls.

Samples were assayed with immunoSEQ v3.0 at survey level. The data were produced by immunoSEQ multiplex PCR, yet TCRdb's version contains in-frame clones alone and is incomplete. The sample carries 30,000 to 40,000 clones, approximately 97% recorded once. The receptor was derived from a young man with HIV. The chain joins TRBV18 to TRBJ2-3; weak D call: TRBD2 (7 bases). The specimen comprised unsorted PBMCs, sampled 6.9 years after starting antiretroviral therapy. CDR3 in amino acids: CASFRGAEAIDTQYF. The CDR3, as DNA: TGTGCCAGCTTCCGGGGGGCCGAGGCTATAGATACGCAGTATTTT. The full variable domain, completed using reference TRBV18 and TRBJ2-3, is NAGVMQNPRHLVRRRGQEARLRCSPMKGHSHVYWYRQLPEEGLKFMVYLQKENIIDESGMPKERFSAEFPKEGPSILRIQQVVRGDSAAYFCASFRGAEAIDTQYFGPGTRLTVL.